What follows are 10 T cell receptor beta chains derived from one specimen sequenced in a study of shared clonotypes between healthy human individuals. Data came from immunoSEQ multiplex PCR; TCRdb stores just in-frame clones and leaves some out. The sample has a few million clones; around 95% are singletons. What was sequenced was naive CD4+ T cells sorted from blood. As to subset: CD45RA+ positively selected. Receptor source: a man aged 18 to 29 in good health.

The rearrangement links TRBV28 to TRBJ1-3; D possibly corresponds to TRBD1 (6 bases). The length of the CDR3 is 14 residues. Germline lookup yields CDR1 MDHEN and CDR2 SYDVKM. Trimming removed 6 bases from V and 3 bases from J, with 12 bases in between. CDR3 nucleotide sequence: TGTGCCAGCAGGGGAGGGGGAGTTGGAAACACCATATATTTT. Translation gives CASRGGGVGNTIYF.

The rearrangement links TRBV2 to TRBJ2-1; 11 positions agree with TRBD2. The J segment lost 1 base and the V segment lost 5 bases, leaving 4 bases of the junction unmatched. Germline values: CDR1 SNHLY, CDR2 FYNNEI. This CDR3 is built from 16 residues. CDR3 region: CASSPGLAVSYNEQFF. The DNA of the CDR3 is TGTGCCAGCAGTCCGGGACTAGCGGTTTCCTACAATGAGCAGTTCTTC.

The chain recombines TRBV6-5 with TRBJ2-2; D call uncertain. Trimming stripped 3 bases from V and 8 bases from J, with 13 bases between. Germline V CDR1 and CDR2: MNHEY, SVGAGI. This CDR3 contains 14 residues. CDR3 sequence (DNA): TGTGCCAGCAGTTATACCGGGCGGTTTGGGGAGCTGTTTTTT. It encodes CASSYTGRFGELFF.

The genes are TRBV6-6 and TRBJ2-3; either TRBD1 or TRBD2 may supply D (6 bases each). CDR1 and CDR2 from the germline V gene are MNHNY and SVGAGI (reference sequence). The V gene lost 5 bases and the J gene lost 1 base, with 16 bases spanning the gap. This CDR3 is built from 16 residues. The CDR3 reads CASSRPGAGGTDTQYF. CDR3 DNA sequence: TGTGCCAGCAGTCGGCCGGGGGCGGGCGGCACAGATACGCAGTATTTT.

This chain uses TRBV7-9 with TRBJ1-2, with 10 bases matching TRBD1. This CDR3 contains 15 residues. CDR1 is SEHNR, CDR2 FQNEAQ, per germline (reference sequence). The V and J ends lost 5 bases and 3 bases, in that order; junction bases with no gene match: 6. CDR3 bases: TGTGCCAGCAGCGTCAGGGACAGGGGATACTATGGCTACACCTTC. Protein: CASSVRDRGYYGYTF.

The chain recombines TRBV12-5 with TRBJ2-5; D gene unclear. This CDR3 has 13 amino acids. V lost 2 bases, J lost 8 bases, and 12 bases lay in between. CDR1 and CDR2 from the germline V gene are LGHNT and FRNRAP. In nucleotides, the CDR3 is TGTGCTAGTGGTTTGACCCCCGCAGATACCCAGTACTTC. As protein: CASGLTPADTQYF.

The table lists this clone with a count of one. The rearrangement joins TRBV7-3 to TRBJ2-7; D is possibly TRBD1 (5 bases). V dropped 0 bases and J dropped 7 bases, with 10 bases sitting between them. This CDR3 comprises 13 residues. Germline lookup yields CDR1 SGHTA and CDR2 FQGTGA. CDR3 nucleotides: TGTGCCAGCAGCTTAACAGGGGCGAGAGAGCAGTACTTC. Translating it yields CASSLTGAREQYF.

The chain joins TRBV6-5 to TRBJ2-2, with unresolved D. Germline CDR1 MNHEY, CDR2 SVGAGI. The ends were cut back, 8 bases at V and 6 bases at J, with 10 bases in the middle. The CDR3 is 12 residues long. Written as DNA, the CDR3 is TGTGCCAGCGGGTTTAACCCCGGGGAGCTGTTTTTT. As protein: CASGFNPGELFF.

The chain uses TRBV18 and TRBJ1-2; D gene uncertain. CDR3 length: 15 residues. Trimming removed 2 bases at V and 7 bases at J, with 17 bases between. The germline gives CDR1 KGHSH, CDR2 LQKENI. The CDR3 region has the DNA TGTGCCAGCTCACCATTTCAAGAGCCCCAAGGTGGCTACACCTTC. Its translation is CASSPFQEPQGGYTF.

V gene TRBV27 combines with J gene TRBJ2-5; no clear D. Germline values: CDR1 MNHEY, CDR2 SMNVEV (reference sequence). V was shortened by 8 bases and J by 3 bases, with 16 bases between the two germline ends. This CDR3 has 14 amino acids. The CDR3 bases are TGTGCCAGCTCCGCCATCGGCTCGGAAGAGACCCAGTACTTC. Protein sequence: CASSAIGSEETQYF.